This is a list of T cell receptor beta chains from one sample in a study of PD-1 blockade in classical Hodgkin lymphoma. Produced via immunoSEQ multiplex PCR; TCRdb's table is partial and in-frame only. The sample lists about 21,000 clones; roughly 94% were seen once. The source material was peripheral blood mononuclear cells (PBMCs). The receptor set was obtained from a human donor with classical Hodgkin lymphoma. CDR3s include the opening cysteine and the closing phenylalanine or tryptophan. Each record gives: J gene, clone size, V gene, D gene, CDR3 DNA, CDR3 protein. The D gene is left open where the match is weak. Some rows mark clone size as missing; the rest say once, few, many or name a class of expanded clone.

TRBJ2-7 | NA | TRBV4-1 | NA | TGCGCCAGCAGCCAAGTCGCAGGGTCCTACGAGCAGTACTTC | CASSQVAGSYEQYF
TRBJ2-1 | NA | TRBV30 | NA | TGTGCCTCCTCCGGATTACATGAGCAGTTCTTC | CASSGLHEQFF
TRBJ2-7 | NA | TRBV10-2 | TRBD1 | TGCGCCAGCGGTGGGACAGGCGGTGAGCAGTACTTC | CASGGTGGEQYF
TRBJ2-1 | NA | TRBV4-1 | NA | TGCGCCAGCAGCCAAGGTTCGTTTTCCTACAATGAGCAGTTCTTC | CASSQGSFSYNEQFF
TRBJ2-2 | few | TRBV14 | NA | TGTGCCAGCAGCCCAGGACAGAGGAACACCGGGGAGCTGTTTTTT | CASSPGQRNTGELFF
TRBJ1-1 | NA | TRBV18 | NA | TGTGCCAGCTCACCGTCCCAGTACACTGAAGCTTTCTTT | CASSPSQYTEAFF
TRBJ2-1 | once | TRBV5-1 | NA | TGCGCCAGCAGCGTGGACGCGGCGGGCAATGAGCAGTTCTTC | CASSVDAAGNEQFF
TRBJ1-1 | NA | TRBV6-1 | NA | TGTGCCAGCACCCTCGGGGGGGCGAACACTGAAGCTTTCTTT | CASTLGGANTEAFF
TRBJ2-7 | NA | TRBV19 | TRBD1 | TGTGCCAGTAGTATCCCGGGACAGGGTACGTACGAGCAGTACTTC | CASSIPGQGTYEQYF
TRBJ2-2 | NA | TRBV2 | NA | TGTGCCAGCGGAAAAATCCCCGGGGAGCTGTTTTTT | CASGKIPGELFF
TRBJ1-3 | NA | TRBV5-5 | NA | TGTGCCAGCAGCCTCGGGGGCCGAACGGATGGAAACACCATATATTTT | CASSLGGRTDGNTIYF
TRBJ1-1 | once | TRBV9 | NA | TGTGCCAGCAGCGTAGAGGAGAACACTGAAGCTTTCTTT | CASSVEENTEAFF
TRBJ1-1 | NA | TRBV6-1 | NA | TGTGCCAGCAGGCGAGGTGTGAACACTGAAGCTTTCTTT | CASRRGVNTEAFF
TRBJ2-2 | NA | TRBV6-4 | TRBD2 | TGTGCCAGCAGTGACAGCGGGGGGGACACCGGGGAGCTGTTTTTT | CASSDSGGDTGELFF
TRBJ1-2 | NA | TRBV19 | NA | TGTGCCAGTAGTACCCCCCACGGCGGCTATGGCTACACCTTC | CASSTPHGGYGYTF
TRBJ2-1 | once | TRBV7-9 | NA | TGTGCCAGCAGCTTAGCGTTAGCTGGGGGCTTGGGGGATGAGCAGTTCTTC | CASSLALAGGLGDEQFF
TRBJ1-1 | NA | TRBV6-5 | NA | TGTGCCAGCAGTTACTCGATTCTGGGGACTGAAGCTTTCTTT | CASSYSILGTEAFF
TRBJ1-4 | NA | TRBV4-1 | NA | TGCGCCAGCAGCCAAGATAGGAACGGGGGCGCTCTGGAAAAACTGTTTTTT | CASSQDRNGGALEKLFF
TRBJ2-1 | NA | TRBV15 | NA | TGTGCCACCAGCAGAGTGACAGACAATGAGCAGTTCTTC | CATSRVTDNEQFF
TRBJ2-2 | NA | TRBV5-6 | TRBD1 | TGTGCCAGCAGCCCCCGGACAGGGACGAACACCGGGGAGCTGTTTTTT | CASSPRTGTNTGELFF
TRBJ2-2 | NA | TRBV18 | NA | TGTGCCAGCTCACCTGTTTCTACGGAGAACACCGGGGAGCTGTTTTTT | CASSPVSTENTGELFF
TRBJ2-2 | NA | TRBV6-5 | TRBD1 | TGTGCCAGCGGGAGACAGGGGGCTTCCACCGGGGAGCTGTTTTTT | CASGRQGASTGELFF
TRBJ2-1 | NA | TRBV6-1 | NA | TGTGCCAGCAGTGGGACCCGTTTTGAGGCCTACAATGAGCAGTTCTTC | CASSGTRFEAYNEQFF
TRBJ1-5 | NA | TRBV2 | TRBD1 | TGTGCCAGCAGTGAAACAGGGGGACGATATAGCAATCAGCCCCAGCATTTT | CASSETGGRYSNQPQHF
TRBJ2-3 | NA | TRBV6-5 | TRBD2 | TGTGCCAGCAAAGGACTAGCGGAGAACACAGATACGCAGTATTTT | CASKGLAENTDTQYF
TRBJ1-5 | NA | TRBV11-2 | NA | TGTGCCAGCAGCTTAGCACGGTCCGGGCCCCAGCATTTT | CASSLARSGPQHF
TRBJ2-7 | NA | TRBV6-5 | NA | TGTGCCAGCAGGGCCCGCTTTCCCCCCTACGAGCAGTACTTC | CASRARFPPYEQYF
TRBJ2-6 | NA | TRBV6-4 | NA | TGTGCCAGCAGTGCAGGGTACAGGGTGCGGTCTGGGGCCAACGTCCTGACTTTC | CASSAGYRVRSGANVLTF
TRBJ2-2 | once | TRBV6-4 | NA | TGTGCCAGCAGTGACCCGCGGGGGGACAGCATCGGGGAGCTGTTTTTT | CASSDPRGDSIGELFF
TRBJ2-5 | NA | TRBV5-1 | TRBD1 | TGCGCCAGCAGCCTTGGACAGGGTCAGACCCAGTACTTC | CASSLGQGQTQYF
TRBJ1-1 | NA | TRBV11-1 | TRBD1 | TGTGCCAGCAGCCCCTCGACAGGGTGGGACACTGAAGCTTTCTTT | CASSPSTGWDTEAFF
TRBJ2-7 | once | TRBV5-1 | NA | TGCGCCAGCAGCTTGACAGGGAGCGAGCAGTACTTC | CASSLTGSEQYF
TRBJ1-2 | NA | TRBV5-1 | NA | TGCGCCAGCAGCTTGTCCGGACAGAAAACCTATGGCTACACCTTC | CASSLSGQKTYGYTF
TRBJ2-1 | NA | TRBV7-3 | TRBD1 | TGTGCCAGCAGCTTGGGGACAGCCGGCTCCTACAATGAGCAGTTCTTC | CASSLGTAGSYNEQFF